The table lists the clone carrying this T cell receptor beta chain with a few counts. The sample is drawn from a study of T-cell reconstitution after alpha-beta-depleted transplantation in children. Preparation of the TCRbeta library used unique molecular identifiers. TCRdb processed the PCR reads anew with MiXCR; each CDR3 protein has one entry. The data hold some 590,000 distinct CDR3 sequences, with 10% observed a single time. Germline loops: CDR1 LGHNA, CDR2 YNFKEQ. The trim removed 5 bases at V and 3 bases at J, leaving 12 bases unmatched. This CDR3 has 16 amino acids. The rearrangement joins TRBV4-2 to TRBJ1-1; 7 nucleotides line up with TRBD1. Sequencing used PBMCs from the stem cell graft donor, obtained from the stem cell graft. The clonotype comes from a human donor who donated a stem cell graft to a child with acute myeloid leukemia. The CDR3 region has the DNA TGTGCCAGCAGCGCTCACTCGACAGGGCGGGACACTGAAGCTTTCTTT. Protein product: CASSAHSTGRDTEAFF.